This T cell receptor (beta chain) was recorded in a study of tumor-infiltrating lymphocytes in primary liver carcinoma. cDNA specific to TCR beta was made from around 450 ng of total RNA, with a constant-region primer employed for priming. Nested multiplex PCR, run for three rounds with slightly modified ARM-PCR, yielded TCR beta libraries. It was with TRBV1-TRBV30 forward primers and a C-beta reverse primer that the first two PCR rounds were run, at approximately 10 cycles each. From the multiplex PCR reads, TCRdb called clonotypes with MiXCR, one entry per CDR3 protein. In the table there are around 330,000 distinct CDR3 sequences, 55% to 65% of which are singletons. Both blood RNA, taken from unsorted whole blood, and germline DNA were extracted. Enrolled patients were chronically infected with HBV and treatment-naive. This clonotype occurred a few times. Its antigen remains unknown. V was clipped by 5 bases and J by 3 bases; unmatched bases: 8. The CDR3 consists of 17 residues.

Findings and caveats of the study: Overlap in tumor-adjacent and tumor-blood pairs fell below that of tumor region pairs.

The sequencing input was peripheral blood. The chain combines TRBV6-7 with TRBJ2-1; 12 bases agree with TRBD2. TRBV6-7 is marked as an open reading frame, function uncertain. The source is a man in his forties or fifties with primary liver carcinoma and hepatitis B virus infection. CDR3 sequence (DNA): TGTGCCAGCAGTAATGGACTAGCGGGGAGGGTCTACAATGAGCAGTTCTTC. Translation: CASSNGLAGRVYNEQFF.